A selection of T cell receptor beta chains follows, all from one sample in a study of identical twins. TCRdb passed the 5' RACE reads through MiXCR, listing each CDR3 protein once. The top ten clones hold approximately 9.3% of a sample with fewer than 450,000 distinct CDR3 sequences, around 9% of them seen once. The sample was naive T cells sorted from blood. These receptors were obtained from a woman aged 50 to 60 in good health. Each CDR3 is given with its conserved first and last residue. Fields, in order: clone size, J gene, D gene, V gene, CDR3 DNA, CDR3 protein. The D gene is left open where the match is weak. Expanded clones get a size class; other rows say once, few or many, or leave the size out.

abundance: many; j_gene: TRBJ1-3; d_gene: NA; v_gene: TRBV5-1; CDR3nt: TGCGCCAGCAGCAGGGTCTCTGGAAACACCATATATTTT; CDR3aa: CASSRVSGNTIYF
abundance: NA; j_gene: TRBJ2-1; d_gene: TRBD2; v_gene: TRBV7-9; CDR3nt: TGTGCCAGCAGCTTCCGGACTAGCGGGAGCCGAAATGAGCAGTTCTTC; CDR3aa: CASSFRTSGSRNEQFF
abundance: many; j_gene: TRBJ2-1; d_gene: NA; v_gene: TRBV2; CDR3nt: TGTGCCAGCATGGGGGGTTCCTACAATGAGCAGTTCTTC; CDR3aa: CASMGGSYNEQFF
abundance: NA; j_gene: TRBJ2-5; d_gene: NA; v_gene: TRBV5-1; CDR3nt: TGCGCCAGCAGCTTGGACGGGGGTCTACAAGAGACCCAGTACTTC; CDR3aa: CASSLDGGLQETQYF
abundance: many; j_gene: TRBJ2-5; d_gene: NA; v_gene: TRBV5-1; CDR3nt: TGCGCCAGCAGCTTTTCAATGAGCGTTACACGGGAGACCCAGTACTTC; CDR3aa: CASSFSMSVTRETQYF
abundance: NA; j_gene: TRBJ2-2; d_gene: TRBD2; v_gene: TRBV5-1; CDR3nt: TGCGCCAGCAGCCCTACACTAGCGACCGGGGAGCTGTTTTTT; CDR3aa: CASSPTLATGELFF
abundance: few; j_gene: TRBJ1-1; d_gene: NA; v_gene: TRBV25-1; CDR3nt: TGTGCCAGCAGTGAAGGTGGGCTCGTAGCTTTCTTT; CDR3aa: CASSEGGLVAFF
abundance: NA; j_gene: TRBJ2-1; d_gene: TRBD2; v_gene: TRBV10-3; CDR3nt: TGTGCCATCAGTAGGACTAGCGGGAGTCCCAATGAGCAGTTCTTC; CDR3aa: CAISRTSGSPNEQFF
abundance: many; j_gene: TRBJ2-1; d_gene: NA; v_gene: TRBV6-4; CDR3nt: TGTGCCAGCAGTGACAGGGGCCGGGATGAGCAGTTCTTC; CDR3aa: CASSDRGRDEQFF
abundance: many; j_gene: TRBJ2-2; d_gene: TRBD2; v_gene: TRBV20-1; CDR3nt: TGCAGTGCTAGCCGCGGGAGACGCGGGGAGCTGTTTTTT; CDR3aa: CSASRGRRGELFF
abundance: few; j_gene: TRBJ2-1; d_gene: TRBD2; v_gene: TRBV12-3/TRBV12-4; CDR3nt: TGTGCCAGCAGTTTATCTAGCGGGAGTGGGATCGGTGAGCAGTTCTTC; CDR3aa: CASSLSSGSGIGEQFF
abundance: NA; j_gene: TRBJ1-1; d_gene: NA; v_gene: TRBV5-1; CDR3nt: TGCGCCAGCAGCTCTGCTCTTGGCACTGAAGCTTTCTTT; CDR3aa: CASSSALGTEAFF
abundance: NA; j_gene: TRBJ2-2; d_gene: NA; v_gene: TRBV11-2; CDR3nt: TGTGCCAGCAGCCAAGGGACGAGTGGGGTCGGGGAGCTGTTTTTT; CDR3aa: CASSQGTSGVGELFF
abundance: NA; j_gene: TRBJ2-5; d_gene: NA; v_gene: TRBV7-2; CDR3nt: TGTGCCAGCAGGCAACTGGGGCAAGAGACCCAGTACTTC; CDR3aa: CASRQLGQETQYF
abundance: NA; j_gene: TRBJ1-1; d_gene: NA; v_gene: TRBV7-9; CDR3nt: TGTGCCAGCAGGCCCAAAGGGTTGAACACTGAAGCTTTCTTT; CDR3aa: CASRPKGLNTEAFF
abundance: many; j_gene: TRBJ1-2; d_gene: NA; v_gene: TRBV4-1; CDR3nt: TGCGCCAGCAGCCACCCACAGGGAGCCAACTATGGCTACACCTTC; CDR3aa: CASSHPQGANYGYTF
abundance: NA; j_gene: TRBJ2-3; d_gene: TRBD2; v_gene: TRBV20-1; CDR3nt: TGCAGTGCTCCACGGGGCGGGAGGAGGGCCACAGATACGCAGTATTTT; CDR3aa: CSAPRGGRRATDTQYF
abundance: many; j_gene: TRBJ2-1; d_gene: TRBD2; v_gene: TRBV6-2/TRBV6-3; CDR3nt: TGTGCCAGCAGTTACTTAGCGGGAGGGCCCTACAATGAGCAGTTCTTC; CDR3aa: CASSYLAGGPYNEQFF
abundance: many; j_gene: TRBJ1-4; d_gene: TRBD1; v_gene: TRBV14; CDR3nt: TGTGCCAGCAGCAAGGGGACAGGGGTTGCTAATGAAAAACTGTTTTTT; CDR3aa: CASSKGTGVANEKLFF
abundance: NA; j_gene: TRBJ2-3; d_gene: NA; v_gene: TRBV9; CDR3nt: TGTGCCAGCAGCTTCCGGGTGAGCACAGATACGCAGTATTTT; CDR3aa: CASSFRVSTDTQYF
abundance: few; j_gene: TRBJ2-7; d_gene: NA; v_gene: TRBV6-5; CDR3nt: TGTGCCAGCAGTTATGGGCGGCAGCAGTACTTC; CDR3aa: CASSYGRQQYF
abundance: few; j_gene: TRBJ2-2; d_gene: NA; v_gene: TRBV29-1; CDR3nt: TGCAGCGCCGGCCCTCAGGGGAACACCGGGGAGCTGTTTTTT; CDR3aa: CSAGPQGNTGELFF
abundance: few; j_gene: TRBJ2-7; d_gene: NA; v_gene: TRBV7-9; CDR3nt: TGTGCCAGCAGCACCCCGACGACAGCTGGAATCTACGAGCAGTACTTC; CDR3aa: CASSTPTTAGIYEQYF
abundance: NA; j_gene: TRBJ2-1; d_gene: NA; v_gene: TRBV7-9; CDR3nt: TGTGCCAGCAGCACGCTGATAGCGTCATACAATGAGCAGTTCTTC; CDR3aa: CASSTLIASYNEQFF
abundance: few; j_gene: TRBJ2-1; d_gene: TRBD2; v_gene: TRBV5-1; CDR3nt: TGCGCCAGCAGCTCCCCTCCCCCGGGACTAGCGGGAGGATCCTACAATGAGCAGTTCTTC; CDR3aa: CASSSPPPGLAGGSYNEQFF
abundance: few; j_gene: TRBJ2-1; d_gene: TRBD2; v_gene: TRBV20-1; CDR3nt: TGCAGTGCTAGCGGGAGGGCCAATGAGCAGTTCTTC; CDR3aa: CSASGRANEQFF
abundance: few; j_gene: TRBJ2-2; d_gene: NA; v_gene: TRBV6-4; CDR3nt: TGTGCCAGCAGTGACTCGCCTACCCGGGCCGGGGAGCTGTTTTTT; CDR3aa: CASSDSPTRAGELFF
abundance: NA; j_gene: TRBJ2-1; d_gene: TRBD2; v_gene: TRBV29-1; CDR3nt: TGCAGCGCCCTCCTAAGGGAAGCGGGAGCCTACAATGAGCAGTTCTTC; CDR3aa: CSALLREAGAYNEQFF